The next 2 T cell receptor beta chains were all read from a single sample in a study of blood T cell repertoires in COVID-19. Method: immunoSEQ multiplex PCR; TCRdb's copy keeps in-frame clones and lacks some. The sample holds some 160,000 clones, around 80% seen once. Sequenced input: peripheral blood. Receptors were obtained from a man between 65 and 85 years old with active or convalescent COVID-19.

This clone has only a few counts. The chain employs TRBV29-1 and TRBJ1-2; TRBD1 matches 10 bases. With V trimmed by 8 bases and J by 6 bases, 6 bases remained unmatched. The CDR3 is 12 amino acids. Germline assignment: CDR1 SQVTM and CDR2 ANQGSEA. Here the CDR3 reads CSLRTGGNGYTF. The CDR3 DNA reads TGCAGCCTCCGGACAGGGGGTAATGGCTACACCTTC.

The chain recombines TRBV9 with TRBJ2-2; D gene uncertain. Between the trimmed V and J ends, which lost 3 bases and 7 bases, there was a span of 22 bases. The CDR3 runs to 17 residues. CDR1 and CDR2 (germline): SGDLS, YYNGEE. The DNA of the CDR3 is TGTGCCAGCAGCGCCAAACGGATGGGCACAGTAGGCGGGGAGCTGTTTTTT. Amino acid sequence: CASSAKRMGTVGGELFF.